A selection of T cell receptor beta chains follows, all from one sample in a study of blood T cell repertoires in COVID-19. Assay used: immunoSEQ multiplex PCR; TCRdb lists only in-frame clones, some missing. This repertoire shows some 180,000 clones, roughly 84% found once; its top ten account for around 7%. The sequencing input was peripheral blood. These receptors were collected from a woman between 40 and 50 years old with COVID-19, enrolled during active disease. The CDR3 runs from the conserved cysteine through the conserved F or W. Fields, in order: J gene, clone size, V gene, D gene, CDR3 protein, CDR3 DNA. A D gene is named only where the DNA matches it firmly. Rows give clone size only sometimes, using once, few, many, or a class for an expanded clone.

TRBJ1-3	-	TRBV19	-	CASRTQGNSGNTIYF	TGTGCCAGTAGGACGCAGGGAAACTCTGGAAACACCATATATTTT
TRBJ2-2	-	TRBV27	TRBD2	CASRRPGLARTGELFF	TGTGCCAGCAGAAGACCGGGACTAGCGAGGACCGGGGAGCTGTTTTTT
TRBJ2-3	-	TRBV6-6	-	CASSYSAGTDTQYF	TGTGCCAGCAGTTACTCGGCGGGGACGGATACGCAGTATTTT
TRBJ2-7	-	TRBV6-5	TRBD1	CASRQGPAYEQYF	TGTGCCAGCAGACAGGGGCCCGCCTACGAGCAGTACTTC
TRBJ2-1	-	TRBV5-1	TRBD2	CASSLVLAGGGYEQFF	TGCGCCAGCAGCTTGGTTCTAGCGGGAGGAGGTTATGAGCAGTTCTTC
TRBJ1-1	once	TRBV5-1	TRBD1	CASSQDQGAGEAFF	TGCGCCAGCAGCCAGGACCAGGGGGCCGGTGAAGCTTTCTTT
TRBJ2-5	-	TRBV6-4	TRBD2	CASSDSTSGGETQYF	TGTGCCAGCAGTGACTCGACTAGCGGGGGAGAGACCCAGTACTTC
TRBJ1-4	-	TRBV7-9	-	CASSYPNSNEKLFF	TGTGCCAGCAGCTACCCTAACTCTAATGAAAAACTGTTTTTT
TRBJ1-3	-	TRBV9	-	CASSVEQFFSGNTIYF	TGTGCCAGCAGCGTAGAACAGTTCTTTTCTGGAAACACCATATATTTT
TRBJ2-3	-	TRBV6-1	TRBD1	CASSGQGPSDTQYF	TGTGCCAGCAGCGGACAGGGACCCTCGGATACGCAGTATTTT
TRBJ2-1	-	TRBV5-8	TRBD2	CASSSAGVTYNEQFF	TGTGCCAGCAGCTCGGCGGGGGTTACCTACAATGAGCAGTTCTTC
TRBJ2-3	-	TRBV5-4	TRBD2	CASSLEGTSTDTQYF	TGTGCCAGCAGCTTGGAGGGGACTAGCACGGATACGCAGTATTTT
TRBJ2-5	-	TRBV13	TRBD2	CASSSRLAGAQETQYF	TGTGCCAGCAGCTCCAGACTAGCGGGGGCTCAAGAGACCCAGTACTTC
TRBJ1-3	-	TRBV5-1	TRBD1	CASSSGGTGNSGNTIYF	TGCGCCAGCAGTTCAGGGGGGACAGGGAATTCGGGAAACACCATATATTTT
TRBJ2-3	-	TRBV15	-	CATSRGSGVGTDTQYF	TGTGCCACCAGCAGAGGAAGCGGCGTCGGCACAGATACGCAGTATTTT
TRBJ2-7	-	TRBV2	TRBD1	CASRGRQGYEQYF	TGTGCCAGCAGGGGGCGACAGGGGTACGAGCAGTACTTC
TRBJ2-5	-	TRBV12-2	-	CASRPASGQETQYF	TGTGCAAGTCGCCCCGCTAGCGGCCAAGAGACCCAGTACTTC
TRBJ1-2	-	TRBV9	TRBD1	CASSQDRYGYTF	TGTGCCAGCAGCCAGGACAGGTACGGCTACACCTTC
TRBJ1-6	-	TRBV4-2	-	CASSQVGAGGPLGPLHF	TGTGCCAGCAGCCAAGTTGGGGCGGGGGGGCCGTTGGGACCCCTCCACTTT
TRBJ2-2	-	TRBV23-1	TRBD1	CASLQEDRGSSGPNGELFF	TGCGCCAGCCTACAAGAAGACAGGGGGTCTAGCGGACCCAACGGGGAGCTGTTTTTT
TRBJ2-3	once	TRBV2	TRBD1	CASLSGQITDTQYF	TGTGCCAGTCTCTCGGGACAGATTACAGATACGCAGTATTTT
TRBJ2-1	-	TRBV5-8	TRBD1	CASSLDWGQLSYNEQFF	TGTGCCAGCAGCTTGGATTGGGGACAGCTCTCCTACAATGAGCAGTTCTTC
TRBJ2-2	-	TRBV12-3/TRBV12-4	-	CASSLRTAGELFF	TGTGCCAGCAGTCTGAGGACAGCCGGGGAGCTGTTTTTT
TRBJ1-5	-	TRBV27	-	CASSPLGGNQPQHF	TGTGCCAGCAGTCCCCTCGGGGGCAATCAGCCCCAGCATTTT
TRBJ2-7	-	TRBV5-1	TRBD1	CASSLRTGESHEQYF	TGCGCCAGCAGCTTAAGGACAGGGGAATCGCACGAGCAGTACTTC
TRBJ1-6	-	TRBV7-6	-	CASSKGSGYRPSPLHF	TGTGCCAGCAGCAAGGGATCAGGGTATCGTCCCTCACCCCTCCACTTT
TRBJ2-1	many	TRBV29-1	TRBD1	CSVVLGQGINEQFF	TGCAGCGTTGTTTTGGGACAGGGTATCAATGAGCAGTTCTTC
TRBJ2-1	once	TRBV7-9	-	CASSFGVLNEQFF	TGTGCCAGCAGCTTCGGGGTTCTCAATGAGCAGTTCTTC
TRBJ2-5	-	TRBV7-3	TRBD2	CASSSPAGGQETQYF	TGTGCCAGCAGCTCCCCGGCGGGGGGCCAAGAGACCCAGTACTTC
TRBJ2-1	once	TRBV29-1	TRBD1	CSVEGQGFRAQFF	TGCAGCGTTGAGGGACAGGGCTTTCGGGCGCAGTTCTTC
TRBJ2-6	-	TRBV5-5	-	CASSENRFPPGANVLTF	TGTGCCAGCAGCGAAAACAGGTTTCCCCCTGGGGCCAACGTCCTGACTTTC
TRBJ2-7	-	TRBV19	-	CASSPENTYEQYF	TGTGCCAGTAGTCCGGAGAATACCTACGAGCAGTACTTC
TRBJ1-3	-	TRBV27	TRBD1	CASSPTGRNTIYF	TGTGCCAGCAGTCCGACAGGGAGAAACACCATATATTTT
TRBJ1-2	-	TRBV6-5	TRBD1	CASSYIGGGFHGYTF	TGTGCCAGCAGTTACATTGGAGGGGGCTTCCATGGCTACACCTTC
TRBJ2-2	once	TRBV21-1	-	CASSKSYGRSTGELFF	TGTGCCAGCAGCAAATCGTACGGGAGGTCTACCGGGGAGCTGTTTTTT
TRBJ2-1	-	TRBV7-3	TRBD2	CASSPTSGRRHEQFF	TGTGCCAGCAGCCCGACTAGCGGGAGGAGGCATGAGCAGTTCTTC
TRBJ2-3	-	TRBV19	TRBD2	CASRARGVELSSGSTDTQYF	TGTGCCAGTAGGGCCCGGGGCGTCGAGCTGTCTAGCGGGAGCACAGATACGCAGTATTTT
TRBJ2-2	-	TRBV5-4	-	CASSFMGLNTGELFF	TGTGCCAGCAGCTTTATGGGGCTGAACACCGGGGAGCTGTTTTTT
TRBJ1-1	-	TRBV29-1	-	CSDTTGIGTEAFF	TGCAGTGACACGACAGGAATCGGGACTGAAGCTTTCTTT
TRBJ1-2	-	TRBV5-1	-	CASSVGDTAIYGYTF	TGCGCCAGCAGCGTCGGGGATACAGCGATCTATGGCTACACCTTC
TRBJ2-3	-	TRBV3-1/TRBV3-2	-	CASSQQVPTDTQYF	TGTGCCAGCAGCCAACAGGTCCCCACAGATACGCAGTATTTT
TRBJ2-5	-	TRBV11-3	-	CASSFSSGGLETQYF	TGTGCCAGCAGCTTCTCTTCGGGGGGCCTGGAGACCCAGTACTTC
TRBJ1-1	-	TRBV3-1/TRBV3-2	TRBD1	CASSPRTGGYTEAFF	TGTGCCAGCAGCCCAAGGACAGGGGGCTATACTGAAGCTTTCTTT
TRBJ2-3	-	TRBV3-1/TRBV3-2	TRBD2	CASSDQAGGRDTQYF	TGTGCCAGCAGCGACCAGGCGGGAGGTCGGGATACGCAGTATTTT
TRBJ2-1	-	TRBV2	TRBD2	CASSPLALAGVIHNEQFF	TGTGCCAGCAGTCCCTTAGCGCTAGCGGGAGTCATCCACAATGAGCAGTTCTTC
TRBJ2-5	-	TRBV5-1	TRBD1	CASSLGTGQETQYF	TGCGCCAGCAGCTTGGGGACAGGGCAAGAGACCCAGTACTTC
TRBJ2-7	-	TRBV18	-	CASSPGPHDYEQYF	TGTGCCAGCTCACCAGGGCCCCACGACTACGAGCAGTACTTC
TRBJ1-5	-	TRBV5-6	-	CASARRAGGSNQPQHF	TGTGCCAGTGCGAGGAGGGCAGGCGGCAGCAATCAGCCCCAGCATTTT
TRBJ1-6	-	TRBV12-3/TRBV12-4	TRBD1	CASSSLTGLHF	TGTGCCAGCAGTTCTCTGACAGGGCTCCACTTT
TRBJ2-3	once	TRBV19	TRBD1	CASSIMGQGTDTQYF	TGTGCCAGTAGTATTATGGGACAGGGAACAGATACGCAGTATTTT
TRBJ1-2	-	TRBV6-5	-	CASTDSNNYGYTF	TGTGCCAGCACCGACTCGAATAACTATGGCTACACCTTC
TRBJ2-3	-	TRBV6-4	TRBD2	CASSSLAGGTDTQYF	TGTGCCAGCAGTTCACTAGCGGGCGGCACAGATACGCAGTATTTT
TRBJ1-5	-	TRBV19	-	CASSTNRQRNQPQHF	TGTGCCAGTAGTACAAATCGACAGCGCAATCAGCCCCAGCATTTT